This T cell receptor beta chain was recovered during a study of blood T cell repertoires in COVID-19. At the level of the study: Samples taken during acute and convalescent COVID-19 were collected in the United States, Italy and Spain. T cells, B-cell-depleted T cells, or PBMCs provided the cDNA or gDNA that served as material.

Per the original data handling: Amplification of reference gene primers provided the estimated nucleated cell counts. Here immunoSEQ multiplex PCR was the method, and the copy in TCRdb shows in-frame clones only, minus some. V and J calls plus clone size are reproduced from that table; the DNA served to infer D and trimming. This sample has tens of thousands of clones; approximately 92% occur once, and the top ten carry 4.5% to 5.5%. Sequenced sample: peripheral blood. This receptor was identified in a man over 45 with active COVID-19.

In nucleotides, the CDR3 is TGTGCCAGCAGCCAAGAAGACAGCGGGGGGGTGTCCTACAATGAGCAGTTCTTC. This codes for CASSQEDSGGVSYNEQFF. The chain joins TRBV4-2 to TRBJ2-1; 10 positions agree with TRBD2. J was trimmed by 1 base and V by 0 bases; bases with no gene match: 6. This CDR3 spans 18 amino acids. Looked up from germline, CDR1 is LGHNA and CDR2 is YNFKEQ.